This T cell receptor (beta chain) is drawn from a study of post-analysis software for immune sequencing data. About the study: The disease courses covered relapsing-remitting, secondary progressive and progressive-relapsing multiple sclerosis. Study-wide findings and caveats: Patients showed TRBV5-6, TRBV5-1 and TRBV20-1 among a few TRBV segments more frequent than in controls.

Unique-molecular-identifier-tagged TCR beta cDNA libraries were used. TCRdb ran MiXCR on the PCR reads and lists one entry per CDR3 protein. The table lists fewer than 550,000 distinct CDR3 sequences, around 31% of them singletons. Germline V gene data show CDR1 as GTSNPN and CDR2 as SVGIG (reference sequence). The CDR3 sequence is 15 residues long. The V end lost 7 bases, the J end lost 7 bases, and 25 bases lay between the germline ends. Points on this clonotype: The antigen remains undetermined.

The TCR comes from a girl younger than 18 with multiple sclerosis. The sample consisted of blood. The rearrangement uses TRBV30 and TRBJ1-1; D is possibly TRBD1 (5 bases). In DNA form, the CDR3 reads TGTGCCTCGTCACCAGGGACTCCTCGGCAAAGTGAAGCTTTCTTT. Translated, it gives CASSPGTPRQSEAFF. Together with reference TRBV30 and TRBJ1-1, the CDR3 gives the full variable domain: SQTIHQWPATLVQPVGSPLSLECTVEGTSNPNLYWYRQAAGRGLQLLFYSVGIGQISSEVPQNLSASRPQDRQFILSSKKLLLSDSGFYLCASSPGTPRQSEAFFGQGTRLTVV.